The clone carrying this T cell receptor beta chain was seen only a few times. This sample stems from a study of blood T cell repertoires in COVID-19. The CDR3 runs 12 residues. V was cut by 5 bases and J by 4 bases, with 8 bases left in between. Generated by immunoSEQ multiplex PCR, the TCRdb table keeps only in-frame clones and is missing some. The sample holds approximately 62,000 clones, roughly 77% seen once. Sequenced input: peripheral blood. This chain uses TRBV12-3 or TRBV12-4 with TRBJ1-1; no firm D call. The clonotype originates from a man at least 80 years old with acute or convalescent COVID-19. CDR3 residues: CASSIGLTEAFF. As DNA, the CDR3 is TGTGCCAGCAGTATCGGACTCACTGAAGCTTTCTTT.